This T cell receptor (beta chain) originates from a study of cytotoxic CD8 clonotypes in ibrutinib-treated CLL. About the research overall: Samples yielded averages of roughly 250,000 productive templates and 75,000 to 95,000 productive rearrangements. The study, taken as a whole, reports: Sustained-remission and progressing patients were not sampled at matched times.

The targeted sequencing depth was 1 in 200,000 to 1 in 1 million T cells. The data were produced by immunoSEQ multiplex PCR, yet TCRdb's version contains in-frame clones alone and is incomplete. Among roughly 200,000 clones, roughly 72% were seen once, and the ten largest hold around 15%. CDR1 is SEHNR, CDR2 FQNEAQ, per germline (reference sequence). This CDR3 is built from 17 residues. Trimming removed 4 bases at V and 0 bases at J, with 19 bases between. On this clone: The antigen is undetermined.

The TCR beta libraries used 2 to 2.5 micrograms of genomic DNA that came from cryopreserved PBMCs. The chain carries TRBV7-9 and TRBJ2-7; no firm D call. This TCR came from a human donor with chronic lymphocytic leukemia. The source was PBMCs, collected after 24 months of ibrutinib treatment. The CDR3 loop is CASSSRPSRAISYEQYF. CDR3 coding DNA: TGTGCCAGCAGCTCACGACCCTCCCGAGCGATCTCCTACGAGCAGTACTTC. The entire variable domain, with the rest obtained from reference TRBV7-9 and TRBJ2-7, is as follows: DTGVSQNPRHKITKRGQNVTFRCDPISEHNRLYWYRQTLGQGPEFLTYFQNEAQLEKSRLLSDRFSAERPKGSFSTLEIQRTEQGDSAMYLCASSSRPSRAISYEQYFGPGTRLTVT.